Each of the 24 T cell receptor beta chains below was sequenced from the same sample in a study of shared clonotypes between healthy human individuals. Assay: immunoSEQ multiplex PCR; the TCRdb copy retains only in-frame clones and omits some. The sample consists of about 2 million clones, roughly 94% of them appearing once. Sequenced input: naive CD4+ T cells sorted from blood. Noted subset: CD45RA+ positively selected. These receptors came from a man between 18 and 35 years old in good health.

With regard to this clone: A clone one base away is much larger, so this may be a read error. The rearrangement links TRBV7-8 to TRBJ2-7, with D hard to call. V dropped 3 bases and J dropped 3 bases, with 3 bases sitting between them. CDR1 SGHVS and CDR2 FQNEAQ come from the germline V gene. The CDR3 is 11 amino acids. CDR3 coding DNA: TGTGCCAGCAGCTTTGACTACGAGCAGTACTTC. It translates to CASSFDYEQYF.

The chain carries TRBV7-2 and TRBJ2-1; D perhaps matches TRBD2 (6 bases). Trimming took off 1 base at V and 0 bases at J, with 10 bases between the two ends. CDR1 is SGHTA, CDR2 FQGNSA, per germline. This CDR3 spans 16 amino acids. The CDR3 coding sequence is TGTGCCAGCAGCTTAGTTGGCGGGAACTCCTACAATGAGCAGTTCTTC. Translating gives CASSLVGGNSYNEQFF.

The rearrangement uses TRBV15 and TRBJ2-1; 8 bases map to TRBD2. The CDR3 extends over 13 amino acids. After removal of 4 bases from V and 9 bases from J, the junction contained 5 bases not matched to a gene. In germline, CDR1 is LNHNV, CDR2 YYDKDF (reference sequence). The CDR3 sequence: CATSISLAGEQFF. CDR3 DNA sequence: TGTGCCACCAGCATTAGCCTAGCGGGTGAGCAGTTCTTC.

This sequence joins TRBV10-3 and TRBJ2-5; the match to TRBD2 covers 13 bases. In germline, CDR1 is ENHRY, CDR2 SYGVKD. V shed 3 bases and J 5 bases; nucleotides not matched to a gene: 3. The CDR3 length is 15 residues. CDR3 amino acids: CAISELAGGRETQYF. CDR3 DNA sequence: TGTGCCATCAGTGAACTAGCGGGAGGGAGGGAGACCCAGTACTTC.

The V gene is TRBV28, the J gene TRBJ2-7; perhaps D is TRBD1 or TRBD2 (5 bases each). The CDR3 is 16 residues long. Trimming took off 5 bases at V and 9 bases at J, with 26 bases between the two ends. The germline V gene encodes CDR1 MDHEN and CDR2 SYDVKM. CDR3 DNA sequence: TGTGCCAGCAGTACAACCGACCGGGACCCGCCGGCGGGGCAGTACTTC. This gives the protein CASSTTDRDPPAGQYF.

The chain couples TRBV5-1 to TRBJ2-1; D tentatively reads TRBD1 or TRBD2 (5 bases each). CDR1 is SGHRS, CDR2 YFSETQ, per germline. The CDR3 runs to 14 residues. Trimming took 4 bases from V and 5 from J, leaving 13 bases between them. The CDR3 coding sequence is TGCGCCAGCAGCCCCCAAGGGACCAACAATGAGCAGTTCTTC. Protein product: CASSPQGTNNEQFF.

This chain connects TRBV4-1 to TRBJ1-4, with D maybe TRBD1 (6 bases). This CDR3 region has 15 residues. Deletions cut 2 bases from V and 3 bases from J, with 10 bases between. Germline V CDR1 and CDR2: MGHRA, YSYEKL. The CDR3 DNA reads TGCGCCAGCAGCCAACAGGGGCGGGCTAATGAAAAACTGTTTTTT. Amino acids: CASSQQGRANEKLFF.

The CDR3 sequence: CSARERYEQFF. CDR3 coding DNA: TGCAGTGCTAGAGAAAGATATGAGCAGTTCTTC. V and J are TRBV20-1 and TRBJ2-1; D is ambiguous. CDR3 length equals 11 residues. Germline assignment: CDR1 DFQATT and CDR2 SNEGSKA (reference sequence). Trimming stripped 0 bases from V and 8 bases from J, with 5 bases between.

The rearrangement links TRBV28 to TRBJ1-2, with unresolved D. The CDR3 consists of 12 residues. Trimming took off 3 bases at V and 2 bases at J, with 4 bases between the two ends. Germline V gene data show CDR1 as MDHEN and CDR2 as SYDVKM. The chain's CDR3 is CASSLENYGYTF. CDR3 coding DNA: TGTGCCAGCAGTTTGGAGAACTATGGCTACACCTTC.

The CDR3 nucleotides read TGCAGCGTTGAAGATCACGCCGGCATAGGGGACAATGAGCAGTTCTTC. This translates into CSVEDHAGIGDNEQFF. The V gene is TRBV29-1, the J gene TRBJ2-1, with a tentative D call TRBD1 (5 bases). Germline CDR1 is SQVTM and CDR2 is ANQGSEA. This CDR3 contains 16 residues. Between the trimmed V and J ends, which lost 0 bases and 5 bases, there was a span of 17 bases.

The CDR3: CASSGPLGLESGEQYF. The CDR3 bases are TGTGCCAGCAGCGGGCCCCTGGGACTGGAGTCAGGCGAGCAGTACTTC. The chain couples TRBV2 to TRBJ2-7; D perhaps matches TRBD2 (6 bases). The V end was cut by 6 bases, the J end by 6 bases, with 24 bases between. The length of the CDR3 is 16 residues. Looked up from germline, CDR1 is SNHLY and CDR2 is FYNNEI.

This chain joins TRBV5-1 and TRBJ2-2; 8 nucleotides match TRBD2. Per germline, CDR1 SGHRS and CDR2 YFSETQ. This CDR3 is 15 amino acids long. V shed 4 bases and J 8 bases; nucleotides not matched to a gene: 10. The CDR3: CASSKLSGSVGELFF. In nucleotides, the CDR3 is TGCGCCAGCAGCAAGTTGAGCGGGAGTGTGGGGGAGCTGTTTTTT. The full variable domain, rest sourced from reference TRBV5-1 and TRBJ2-2, is KAGVTQTPRYLIKTRGQQVTLSCSPISGHRSVSWYQQTPGQGLQFLFEYFSETQRNKGNFPGRFSGRQFSNSRSEMNVSTLELGDSALYLCASSKLSGSVGELFFGEGSRLTVL.

V gene TRBV7-2 combines with J gene TRBJ2-7, with a tentative D call TRBD1 (6 bases). The CDR3 totals 14 residues. The V gene's germline CDR1 is SGHTA and CDR2 FQGNSA. The V end was cut by 6 bases, the J end by 0 bases, with 12 bases between. Written as DNA, the CDR3 is TGTGCCAGCAGGGGGGCCGGGCTCTCCTACGAGCAGTACTTC. Residues: CASRGAGLSYEQYF.

Here the CDR3 reads CASSSARELEQFF. CDR3 bases: TGTGCCAGCAGCTCGGCGCGGGAGCTTGAGCAGTTCTTC. The chain couples TRBV11-2 to TRBJ2-1; 7 bases fit TRBD2. The CDR3 is 13 residues long. J gave up 9 bases and V 4 bases, and 6 bases lay outside the gene matches. Germline V gene data show CDR1 as SGHAT and CDR2 as FQNNGV. The full variable domain, rest sourced from reference TRBV11-2 and TRBJ2-1, is EAGVAQSPRYKIIEKRQSVAFWCNPISGHATLYWYQQILGQGPKLLIQFQNNGVVDDSQLPKDRFSAERLKGVDSTLKIQPAKLEDSAVYLCASSSARELEQFFGPGTRLTVL.

The chain couples TRBV5-1 to TRBJ2-1; weak D call: TRBD2 (5 bases). In germline, CDR1 is SGHRS, CDR2 YFSETQ. The length of the CDR3 is 15 residues. V lost 3 bases to trimming and J lost 0 bases, with 10 bases between them. In DNA, the CDR3 is TGCGCCAGCAGCTCCGAGCGGAACTCCTACAATGAGCAGTTCTTC. Its translation: CASSSERNSYNEQFF. Combining the CDR3 with reference TRBV5-1 and TRBJ2-1 gives the whole variable domain KAGVTQTPRYLIKTRGQQVTLSCSPISGHRSVSWYQQTPGQGLQFLFEYFSETQRNKGNFPGRFSGRQFSNSRSEMNVSTLELGDSALYLCASSSERNSYNEQFFGPGTRLTVL.

The chain has TRBV10-2 and TRBJ1-1; 8 nucleotides match TRBD1. This CDR3 spans 14 amino acids. Trimming removed 10 bases from V and 4 bases from J; junction bases left unmatched: 11. Germline assignment: CDR1 WSHSY and CDR2 SAAADI. The CDR3: CATSDRGDFTEAFF. In nucleotides, the CDR3 is TGCGCCACCTCTGACAGGGGCGACTTCACTGAAGCTTTCTTT.

The rearrangement joins TRBV11-2 to TRBJ2-5, with a weak D call TRBD2 (6 bases). CDR3 size: 13 residues. CDR1 and CDR2 from the germline V gene are SGHAT and FQNNGV. Trimming left V 5 bases short and J 1 base short, with 8 bases between. The DNA for the CDR3 is TGTGCCAGCAGCGCGGGACTCCAAGAGACCCAGTACTTC. Its translation: CASSAGLQETQYF.

The rearrangement links TRBV19 to TRBJ1-2; D uncertain. CDR1 and CDR2 from the germline V gene are LNHDA and SQIVND (reference sequence). The V end was cut by 5 bases, the J end by 4 bases, with 11 bases between. The length of the CDR3 is 13 residues. CDR3 in amino acids: CASSGDLGYGYTF. The DNA for the CDR3 is TGTGCCAGTAGTGGAGACTTGGGCTATGGCTACACCTTC.

This clone has just one count. The sample holds other DNA sequences that translate to the same CDR3. The V and J genes are TRBV2 and TRBJ1-6; D possibly corresponds to TRBD1 (5 bases). The length of the CDR3 is 15 residues. In germline, CDR1 is SNHLY, CDR2 FYNNEI. The germline V and J ends were trimmed by 2 bases and 5 bases, with 10 bases remaining between them. This CDR3 reads CASSERDGNNSPLHF. For the CDR3, the DNA is TGTGCCAGCAGTGAAAGGGACGGGAATAATTCACCCCTCCACTTT.

The chain carries TRBV5-1 and TRBJ1-2; tentatively, D is TRBD1 (5 bases). Trimming pared 0 bases from V and 10 bases from J, leaving 13 bases between. The CDR3 is made up of 13 amino acids. CDR1 and CDR2 (germline): SGHRS, YFSETQ. In DNA form, the CDR3 reads TGCGCCAGCAGCTTGGGACAGACAACGGACTACACCTTC. Protein: CASSLGQTTDYTF.

This clone was detected once. The V and J genes are TRBV18 and TRBJ2-2; 8 positions match TRBD2. The CDR3 is 16 residues long. Germline loops: CDR1 KGHSH, CDR2 LQKENI. Losses at the gene ends were 3 bases for V and 6 bases for J; bases not matched to a gene: 9. This chain's CDR3 is CASSPNPGLESGELFF. Here the CDR3 DNA reads TGTGCCAGCTCACCGAACCCGGGACTAGAGTCCGGGGAGCTGTTTTTT. Supplemented by reference TRBV18 and TRBJ2-2, the full variable domain reads NAGVMQNPRHLVRRRGQEARLRCSPMKGHSHVYWYRQLPEEGLKFMVYLQKENIIDESGMPKERFSAEFPKEGPSILRIQQVVRGDSAAYFCASSPNPGLESGELFFGEGSRLTVL.

This chain connects TRBV18 to TRBJ2-5; a weak D match, TRBD2 (5 bases). V lost 0 bases, J lost 4 bases, and 12 bases lay in between. The CDR3 length is 15 residues. The V gene's germline CDR1 is KGHSH and CDR2 LQKENI. The CDR3 loop is CASSPPGSQAETQYF. DNA of the CDR3: TGTGCCAGCTCACCACCGGGGAGCCAGGCAGAGACCCAGTACTTC.

The chain uses TRBV6-6 and TRBJ2-3, with 10 bases matching TRBD2. Germline lookup yields CDR1 MNHNY and CDR2 SVGAGI (reference sequence). Trimming took 0 bases from V and 3 from J; bases not matched to a gene: 3. This CDR3 is 16 amino acids long. The CDR3 reads CASSYSLAGVTDTQYF. CDR3 sequence (DNA): TGTGCCAGCAGTTACTCCCTAGCGGGAGTAACAGATACGCAGTATTTT.

This chain uses TRBV4-1 with TRBJ1-2; D perhaps matches TRBD1 (6 bases). Deletions cut 4 bases from V and 4 bases from J, with 16 bases between. This CDR3 comprises 15 residues. Germline V gene data show CDR1 as MGHRA and CDR2 as YSYEKL. The CDR3 spells CASSPGTQLPYGYTF. As DNA, the CDR3 is TGCGCCAGCAGCCCCGGGACACAACTTCCCTATGGCTACACCTTC.